This T cell receptor (beta chain) was recorded in a study of shared clonotypes between healthy human individuals. This table comes from immunoSEQ multiplex PCR, and its TCRdb copy is limited to in-frame clones, with some not included. Found here are around 480,000 clones, 60% to 80% of them singletons; the top ten hold approximately 12%. Germline CDR1 and CDR2: MNHNS and SASEGT. This CDR3 has 13 amino acids. Trimming shortened V by 4 bases and J by 3 bases, and 7 bases separated the two germline ends. The genes are TRBV6-1 and TRBJ1-5; D remains ambiguous. Sequenced sample: PBMCs. This clonotype was obtained from a woman aged 40-49 years in good health. Some clones in this sample may be carry-over from other donors' samples. The CDR3 reads CASSGDANQPQHF. The CDR3 DNA reads as TGTGCCAGCAGTGGCGACGCCAATCAGCCCCAGCATTTT.